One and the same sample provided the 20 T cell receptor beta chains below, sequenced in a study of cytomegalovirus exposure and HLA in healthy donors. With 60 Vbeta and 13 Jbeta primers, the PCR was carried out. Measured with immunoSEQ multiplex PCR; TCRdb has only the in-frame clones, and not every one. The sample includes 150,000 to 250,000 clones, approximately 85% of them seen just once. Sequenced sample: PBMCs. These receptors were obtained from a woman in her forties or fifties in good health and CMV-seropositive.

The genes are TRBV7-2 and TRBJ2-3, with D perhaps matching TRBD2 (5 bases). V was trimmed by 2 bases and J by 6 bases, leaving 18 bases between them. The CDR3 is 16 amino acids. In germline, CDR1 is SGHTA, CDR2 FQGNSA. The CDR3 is CASSLLADPFLDTQYF. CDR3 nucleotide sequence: TGTGCCAGCAGCTTACTAGCAGATCCCTTCTTGGATACGCAGTATTTT.

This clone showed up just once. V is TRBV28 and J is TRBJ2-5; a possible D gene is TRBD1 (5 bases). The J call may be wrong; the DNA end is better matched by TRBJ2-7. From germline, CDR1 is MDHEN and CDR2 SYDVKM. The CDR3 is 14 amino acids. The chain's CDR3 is CASSPQGSLYEQYF. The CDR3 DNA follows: TGTGCCAGCAGTCCCCAGGGTTCGCTCTACGAGCAGTACTTC.

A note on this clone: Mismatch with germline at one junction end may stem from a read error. The CDR3 is CSVEGTANTEAFF. As DNA, the CDR3 is TGCAGCGTGGAAGGGACAGCTAACACTGAAGCTTTCTTT. V is TRBV29-1 and J is TRBJ1-1, with 7 bases aligning to TRBD1. Germline-derived CDR1 and CDR2 are SQVTM and ANQGSEA. This CDR3 is built from 13 residues.

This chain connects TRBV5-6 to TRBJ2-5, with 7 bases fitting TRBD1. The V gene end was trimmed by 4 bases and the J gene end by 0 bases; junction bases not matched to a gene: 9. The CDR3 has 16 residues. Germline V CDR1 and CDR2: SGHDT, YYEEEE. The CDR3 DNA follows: TGTGCCAGCAGCCCACGGGACAGTCCGTACCAAGAGACCCAGTACTTC. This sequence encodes CASSPRDSPYQETQYF.

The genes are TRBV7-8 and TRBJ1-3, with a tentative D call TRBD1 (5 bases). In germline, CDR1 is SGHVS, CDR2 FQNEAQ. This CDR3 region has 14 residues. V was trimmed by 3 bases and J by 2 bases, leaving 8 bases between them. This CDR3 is CASSFGGAGNTIYF. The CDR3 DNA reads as TGTGCCAGCAGCTTTGGGGGGGCTGGAAACACCATATATTTT.

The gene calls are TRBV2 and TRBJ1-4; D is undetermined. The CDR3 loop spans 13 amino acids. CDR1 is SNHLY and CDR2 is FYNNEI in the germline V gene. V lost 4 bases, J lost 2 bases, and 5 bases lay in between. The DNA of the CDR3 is TGTGCCAGCAGTGGGCAGACTAATGAAAAACTGTTTTTT. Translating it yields CASSGQTNEKLFF.

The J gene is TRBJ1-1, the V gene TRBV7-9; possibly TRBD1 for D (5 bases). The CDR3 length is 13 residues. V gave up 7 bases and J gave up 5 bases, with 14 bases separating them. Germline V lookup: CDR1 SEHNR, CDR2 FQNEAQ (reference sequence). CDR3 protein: CASNEGVGTEAFF. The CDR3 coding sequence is TGTGCCAGCAATGAAGGGGTTGGTACTGAAGCTTTCTTT.

CDR3: CASSQDGLAKGHEQYF. Written as DNA, the CDR3 is TGTGCCAGCAGCCAAGATGGACTAGCGAAGGGCCACGAGCAGTACTTC. This rearrangement joins TRBV4-2 to TRBJ2-7; the match to TRBD2 covers 9 bases. CDR1 and CDR2 from the germline V gene are LGHNA and YNFKEQ. The ends lost 0 bases at V and 5 bases at J; junction bases unmatched: 8. This CDR3 region has 16 residues.

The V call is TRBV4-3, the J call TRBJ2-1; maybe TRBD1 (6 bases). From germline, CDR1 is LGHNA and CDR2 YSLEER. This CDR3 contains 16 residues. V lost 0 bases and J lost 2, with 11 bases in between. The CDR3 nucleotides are TGCGCCAGCAGCCAAGATGGGGACACTCCCTACAATGAGCAGTTCTTC. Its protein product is CASSQDGDTPYNEQFF.

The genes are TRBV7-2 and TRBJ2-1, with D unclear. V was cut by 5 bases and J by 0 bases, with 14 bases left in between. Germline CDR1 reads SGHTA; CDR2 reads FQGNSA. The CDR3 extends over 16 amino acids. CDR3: CASSKSGSSSYNEQFF. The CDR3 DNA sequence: TGTGCCAGCAGCAAATCCGGGTCCAGCTCCTACAATGAGCAGTTCTTC.

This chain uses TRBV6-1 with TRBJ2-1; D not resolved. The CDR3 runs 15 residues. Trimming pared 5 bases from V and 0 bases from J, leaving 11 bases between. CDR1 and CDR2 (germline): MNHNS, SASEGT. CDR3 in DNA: TGTGCCAGCAGTCCTCCAACGGGCTCCTACAATGAGCAGTTCTTC. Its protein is CASSPPTGSYNEQFF.

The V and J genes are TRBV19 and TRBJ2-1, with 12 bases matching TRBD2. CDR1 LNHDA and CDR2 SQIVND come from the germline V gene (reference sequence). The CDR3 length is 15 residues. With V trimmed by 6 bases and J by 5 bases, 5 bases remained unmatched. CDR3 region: CASRFLAGGNNEQFF. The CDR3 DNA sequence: TGTGCCAGTAGATTTCTAGCGGGGGGGAACAATGAGCAGTTCTTC.

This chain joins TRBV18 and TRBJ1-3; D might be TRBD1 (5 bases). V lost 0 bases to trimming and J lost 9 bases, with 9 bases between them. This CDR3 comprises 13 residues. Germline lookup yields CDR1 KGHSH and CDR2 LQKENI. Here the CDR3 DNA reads TGTGCCAGCTCACCACCCCACCAGGGCACCATATATTTT. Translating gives CASSPPHQGTIYF.

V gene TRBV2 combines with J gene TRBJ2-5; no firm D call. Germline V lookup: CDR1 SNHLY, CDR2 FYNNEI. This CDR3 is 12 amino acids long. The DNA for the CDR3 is TGTGCGGGCAGCCTGTACCAAGAGACCCAGTACTTC. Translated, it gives CAGSLYQETQYF.

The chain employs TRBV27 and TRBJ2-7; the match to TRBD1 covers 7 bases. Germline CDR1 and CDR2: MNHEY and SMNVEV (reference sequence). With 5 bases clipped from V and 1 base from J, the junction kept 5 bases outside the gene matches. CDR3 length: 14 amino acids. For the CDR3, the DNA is TGTGCCAGCAGTCCGACAGGGCCATCCTACGAGCAGTACTTC. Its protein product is CASSPTGPSYEQYF.

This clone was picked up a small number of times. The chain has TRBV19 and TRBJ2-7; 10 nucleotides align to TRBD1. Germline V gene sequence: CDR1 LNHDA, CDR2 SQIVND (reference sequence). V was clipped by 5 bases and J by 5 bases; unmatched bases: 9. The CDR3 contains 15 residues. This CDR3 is CASSWDRGGFDEQYF. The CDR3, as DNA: TGTGCCAGTAGTTGGGACAGGGGAGGTTTCGACGAGCAGTACTTC.

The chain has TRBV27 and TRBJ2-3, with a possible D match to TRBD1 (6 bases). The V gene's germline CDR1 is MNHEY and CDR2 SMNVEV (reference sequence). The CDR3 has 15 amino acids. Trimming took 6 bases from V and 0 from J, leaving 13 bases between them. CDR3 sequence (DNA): TGTGCCAGCAGCGCAGGGGTCCTAAGCACAGATACGCAGTATTTT. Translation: CASSAGVLSTDTQYF.

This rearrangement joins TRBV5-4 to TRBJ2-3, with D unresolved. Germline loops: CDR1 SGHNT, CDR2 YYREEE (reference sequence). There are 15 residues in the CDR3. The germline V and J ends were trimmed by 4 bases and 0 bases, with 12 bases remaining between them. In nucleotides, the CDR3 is TGTGCCAGCAGCCCCGGTCGGTCTAGCACAGATACGCAGTATTTT. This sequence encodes CASSPGRSSTDTQYF. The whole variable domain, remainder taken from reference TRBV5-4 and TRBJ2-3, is ETGVTQSPTHLIKTRGQQVTLRCSSQSGHNTVSWYQQALGQGPQFIFQYYREEENGRGNFPPRFSGLQFPNYSSELNVNALELDDSALYLCASSPGRSSTDTQYFGPGTRLTVL.

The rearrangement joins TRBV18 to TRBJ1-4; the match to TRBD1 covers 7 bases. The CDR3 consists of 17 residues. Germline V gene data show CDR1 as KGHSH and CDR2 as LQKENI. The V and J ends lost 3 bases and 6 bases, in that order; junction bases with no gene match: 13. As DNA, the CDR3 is TGTGCCAGCTCACCCATGAGCGCCGGCCAGGGGGATGAAAAACTGTTTTTT. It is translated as CASSPMSAGQGDEKLFF.

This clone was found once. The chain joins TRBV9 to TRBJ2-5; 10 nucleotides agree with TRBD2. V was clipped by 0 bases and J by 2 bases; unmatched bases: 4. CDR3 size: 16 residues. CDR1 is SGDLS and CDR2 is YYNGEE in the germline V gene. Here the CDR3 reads CASSVGLAGAQETQYF. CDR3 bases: TGTGCCAGCAGCGTAGGGCTAGCGGGGGCTCAAGAGACCCAGTACTTC.